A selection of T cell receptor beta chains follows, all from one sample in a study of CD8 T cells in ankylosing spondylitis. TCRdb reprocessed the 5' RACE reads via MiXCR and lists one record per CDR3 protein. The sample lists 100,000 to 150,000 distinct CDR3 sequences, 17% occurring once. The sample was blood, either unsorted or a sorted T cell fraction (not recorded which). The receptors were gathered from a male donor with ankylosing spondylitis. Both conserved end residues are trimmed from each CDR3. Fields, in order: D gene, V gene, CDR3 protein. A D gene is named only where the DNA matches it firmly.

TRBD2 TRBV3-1 ASSPQWREGEETQY
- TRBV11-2 ASSLLGGTGELF
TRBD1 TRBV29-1 SVEGYGDSFYEQY
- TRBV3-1 ATSHRSPLTDGNTIY
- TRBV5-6 ASSLAGGTPFNYGYT
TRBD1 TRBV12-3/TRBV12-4 ASSPLMTGGQPQH
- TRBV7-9 ASSLNKGSGF
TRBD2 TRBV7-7 ASSLAPMTSGRNEQF
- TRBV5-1 ASSSRGSRNSPLH
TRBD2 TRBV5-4 ASSPLAGDSYEQY
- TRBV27 ASRFPGGEAF
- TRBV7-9 ASSDWRTAKDYEQY
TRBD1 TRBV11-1 ASSISIIDRGNTGELF
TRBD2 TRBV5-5 ASSFRLAGVAEQF
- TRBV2 ASRRRRDTQY
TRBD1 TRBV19 ASSIGQGGLYEQY
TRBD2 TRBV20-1 SASGASGRIPLNEQF